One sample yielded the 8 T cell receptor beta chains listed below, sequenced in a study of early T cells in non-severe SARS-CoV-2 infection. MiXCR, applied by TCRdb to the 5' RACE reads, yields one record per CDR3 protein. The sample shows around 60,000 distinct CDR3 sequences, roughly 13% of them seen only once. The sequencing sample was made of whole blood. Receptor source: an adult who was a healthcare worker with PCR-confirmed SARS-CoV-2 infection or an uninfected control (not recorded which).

The chain's CDR3 is CASSGVGLNTEAFF. CDR3 bases: TGTGCCAGCAGTGGTGTAGGGTTGAACACTGAAGCTTTCTTT. The chain carries TRBV25-1 and TRBJ1-1; D gene ambiguous. The V gene's germline CDR1 is MGHDK and CDR2 SYGVNS. V was trimmed by 4 bases and J by 0 bases, leaving 9 bases between them. The CDR3 is 14 residues long. Together with reference TRBV25-1 and TRBJ1-1, the CDR3 gives the full variable domain: EADIYQTPRYLVIGTGKKITLECSQTMGHDKMYWYQQDPGMELHLIHYSYGVNSTEKGDLSSESTVSRIRTEHFPLTLESARPSHTSQYLCASSGVGLNTEAFFGQGTRLTVV.

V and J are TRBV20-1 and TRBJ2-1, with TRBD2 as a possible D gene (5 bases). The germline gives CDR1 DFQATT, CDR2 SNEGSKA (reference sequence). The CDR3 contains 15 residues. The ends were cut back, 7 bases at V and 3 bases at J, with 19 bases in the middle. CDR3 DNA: TGCAGTGTTCTATTATGGACTGGCCGCTACAATGAGCAGTTCTTC. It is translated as CSVLLWTGRYNEQFF.

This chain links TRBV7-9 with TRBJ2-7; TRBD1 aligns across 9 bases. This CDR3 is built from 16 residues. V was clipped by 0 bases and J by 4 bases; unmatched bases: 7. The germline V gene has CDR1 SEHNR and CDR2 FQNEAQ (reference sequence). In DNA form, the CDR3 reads TGTGCCAGCAGCTTAGCGGGGACAGGGAAAAGGTACGAGCAGTACTTC. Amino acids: CASSLAGTGKRYEQYF.

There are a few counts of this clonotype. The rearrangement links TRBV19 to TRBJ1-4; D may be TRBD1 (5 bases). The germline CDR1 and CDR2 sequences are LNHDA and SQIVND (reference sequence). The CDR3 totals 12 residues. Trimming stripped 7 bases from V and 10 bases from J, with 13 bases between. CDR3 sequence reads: CASNPQGGKLFF. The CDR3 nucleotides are TGTGCCAGTAACCCCCAGGGAGGAAAACTGTTTTTT. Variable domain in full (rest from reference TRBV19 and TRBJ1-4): DGGITQSPKYLFRKEGQNVTLSCEQNLNHDAMYWYRQDPGQGLRLIYYSQIVNDFQKGDIAEGYSVSREKKESFPLTVTSAQKNPTAFYLCASNPQGGKLFFGSGTQLSVL.

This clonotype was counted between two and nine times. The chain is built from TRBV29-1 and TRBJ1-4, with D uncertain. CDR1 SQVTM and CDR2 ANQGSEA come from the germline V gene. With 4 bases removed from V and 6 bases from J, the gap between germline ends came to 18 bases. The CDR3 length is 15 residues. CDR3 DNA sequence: TGCAGCGTTGGATCCGCAGGTGGGCTGTATGAAAAACTGTTTTTT. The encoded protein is CSVGSAGGLYEKLFF. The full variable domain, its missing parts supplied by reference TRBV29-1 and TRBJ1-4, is SAVISQKPSRDICQRGTSLTIQCQVDSQVTMMFWYRQQPGQSLTLIATANQGSEATYESGFVIDKFPISRPNLTFSTLTVSNMSPEDSSIYLCSVGSAGGLYEKLFFGSGTQLSVL.

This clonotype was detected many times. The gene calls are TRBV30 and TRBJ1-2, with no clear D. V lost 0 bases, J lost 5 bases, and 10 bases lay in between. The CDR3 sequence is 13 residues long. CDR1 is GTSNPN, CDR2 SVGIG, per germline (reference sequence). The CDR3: CAWSVLVTYGYTF. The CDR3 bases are TGTGCCTGGAGTGTACTGGTGACTTATGGCTACACCTTC.

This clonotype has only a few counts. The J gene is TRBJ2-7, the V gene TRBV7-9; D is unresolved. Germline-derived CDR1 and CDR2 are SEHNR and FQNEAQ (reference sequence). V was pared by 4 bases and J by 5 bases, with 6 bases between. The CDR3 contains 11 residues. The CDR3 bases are TGTGCCAGCAGCTCCGCCCACGAGCAGTACTTC. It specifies CASSSAHEQYF.

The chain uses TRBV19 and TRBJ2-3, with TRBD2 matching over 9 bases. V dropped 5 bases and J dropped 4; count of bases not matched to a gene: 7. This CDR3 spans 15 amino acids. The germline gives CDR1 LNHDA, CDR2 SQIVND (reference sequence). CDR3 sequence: CASSLSGGRPDTQYF. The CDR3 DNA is TGTGCCAGTAGTCTCAGCGGGGGGCGACCAGATACGCAGTATTTT. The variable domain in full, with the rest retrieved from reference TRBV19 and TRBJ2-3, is DGGITQSPKYLFRKEGQNVTLSCEQNLNHDAMYWYRQDPGQGLRLIYYSQIVNDFQKGDIAEGYSVSREKKESFPLTVTSAQKNPTAFYLCASSLSGGRPDTQYFGPGTRLTVL.